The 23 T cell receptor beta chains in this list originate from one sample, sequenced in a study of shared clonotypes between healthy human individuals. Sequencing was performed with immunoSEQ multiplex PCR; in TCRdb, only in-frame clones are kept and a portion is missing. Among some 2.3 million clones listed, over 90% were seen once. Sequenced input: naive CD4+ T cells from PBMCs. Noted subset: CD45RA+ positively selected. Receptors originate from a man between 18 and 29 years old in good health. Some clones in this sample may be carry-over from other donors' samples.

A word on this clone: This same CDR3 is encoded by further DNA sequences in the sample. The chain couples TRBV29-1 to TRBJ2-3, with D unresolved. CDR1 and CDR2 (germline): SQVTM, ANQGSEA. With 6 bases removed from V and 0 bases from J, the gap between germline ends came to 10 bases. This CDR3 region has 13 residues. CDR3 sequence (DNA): TGCAGCGTGAGAAGAGGTAGCACAGATACGCAGTATTTT. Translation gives CSVRRGSTDTQYF.

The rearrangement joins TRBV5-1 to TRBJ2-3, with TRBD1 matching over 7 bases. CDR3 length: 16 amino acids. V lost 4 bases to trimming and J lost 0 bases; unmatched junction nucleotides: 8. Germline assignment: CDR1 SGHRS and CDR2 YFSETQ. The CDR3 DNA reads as TGCGCCAGCAGCCGACAGGGATCGGAGAGCACAGATACGCAGTATTTT. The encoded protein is CASSRQGSESTDTQYF.

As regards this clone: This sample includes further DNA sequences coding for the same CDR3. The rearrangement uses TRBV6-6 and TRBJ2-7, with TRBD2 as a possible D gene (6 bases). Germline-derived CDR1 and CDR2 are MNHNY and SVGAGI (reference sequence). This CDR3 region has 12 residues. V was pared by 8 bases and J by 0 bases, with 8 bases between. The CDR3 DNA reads TGTGCCAGCTCTAGCGACTCCTACGAGCAGTACTTC. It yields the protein CASSSDSYEQYF.

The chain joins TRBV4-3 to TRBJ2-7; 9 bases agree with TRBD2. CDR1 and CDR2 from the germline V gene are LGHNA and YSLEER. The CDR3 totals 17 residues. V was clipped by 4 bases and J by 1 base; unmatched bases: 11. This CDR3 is CASSPYLAGTDSYEQYF. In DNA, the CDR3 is TGCGCCAGCAGCCCCTATCTAGCGGGAACGGATTCCTACGAGCAGTACTTC.

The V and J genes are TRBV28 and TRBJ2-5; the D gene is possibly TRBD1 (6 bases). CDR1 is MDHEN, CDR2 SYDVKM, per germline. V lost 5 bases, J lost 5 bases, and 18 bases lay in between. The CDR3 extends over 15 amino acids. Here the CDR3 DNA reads TGTGCCAGCAGTCCACCATCCAGGGGCCGGGAGACCCAGTACTTC. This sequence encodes CASSPPSRGRETQYF.

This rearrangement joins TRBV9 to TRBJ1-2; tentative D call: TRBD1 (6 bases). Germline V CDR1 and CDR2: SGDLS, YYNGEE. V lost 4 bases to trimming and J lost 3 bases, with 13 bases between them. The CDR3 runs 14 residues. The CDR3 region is CASSPPGTYYGYTF. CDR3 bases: TGTGCCAGCAGCCCTCCTGGGACATACTATGGCTACACCTTC. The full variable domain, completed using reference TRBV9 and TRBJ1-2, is DSGVTQTPKHLITATGQRVTLRCSPRSGDLSVYWYQQSLDQGLQFLIQYYNGEERAKGNILERFSAQQFPDLHSELNLSSLELGDSALYFCASSPPGTYYGYTFGSGTRLTVV.

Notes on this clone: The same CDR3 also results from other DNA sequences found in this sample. CDR3: CASSTPGQGAYEQYF. DNA of the CDR3: TGTGCCAGCAGTACGCCGGGACAGGGCGCCTACGAGCAGTACTTC. The chain joins TRBV28 to TRBJ2-7; TRBD1 matches 9 bases. V lost 5 bases, J lost 2 bases, and 7 bases stayed unmatched. Germline V CDR1 and CDR2: MDHEN, SYDVKM. The CDR3 is 15 residues long.

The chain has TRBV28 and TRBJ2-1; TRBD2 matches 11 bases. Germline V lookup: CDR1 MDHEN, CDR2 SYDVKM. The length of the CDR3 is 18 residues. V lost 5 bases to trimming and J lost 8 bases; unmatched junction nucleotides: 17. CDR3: CASSRRLAGGIGNHEQFF. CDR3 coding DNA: TGTGCCAGCAGTCGGAGGCTAGCGGGAGGAATCGGAAATCATGAGCAGTTCTTC.

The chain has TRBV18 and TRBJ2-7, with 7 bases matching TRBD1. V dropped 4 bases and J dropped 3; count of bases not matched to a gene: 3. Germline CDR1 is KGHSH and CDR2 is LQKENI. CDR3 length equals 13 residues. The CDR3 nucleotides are TGTGCCAGCTCACTTTCAGGGGGCTACGAGCAGTACTTC. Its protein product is CASSLSGGYEQYF.

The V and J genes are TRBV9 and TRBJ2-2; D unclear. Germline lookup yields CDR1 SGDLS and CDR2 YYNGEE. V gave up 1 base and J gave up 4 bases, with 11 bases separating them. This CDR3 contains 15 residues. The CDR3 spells CASSVSVGSTGELFF. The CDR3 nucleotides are TGTGCCAGCAGCGTATCTGTTGGAAGCACCGGGGAGCTGTTTTTT.

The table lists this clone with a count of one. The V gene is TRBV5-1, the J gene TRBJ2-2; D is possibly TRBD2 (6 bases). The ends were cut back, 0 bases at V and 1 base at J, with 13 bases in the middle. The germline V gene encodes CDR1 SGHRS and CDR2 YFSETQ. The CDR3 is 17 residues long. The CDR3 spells CASSLGPVRGNTGELFF. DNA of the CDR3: TGCGCCAGCAGCTTGGGCCCCGTGCGGGGGAACACCGGGGAGCTGTTTTTT.

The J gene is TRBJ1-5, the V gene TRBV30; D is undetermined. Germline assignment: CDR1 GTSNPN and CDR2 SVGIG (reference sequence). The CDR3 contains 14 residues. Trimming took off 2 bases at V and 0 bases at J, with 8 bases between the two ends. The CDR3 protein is CAWSSGVSNQPQHF. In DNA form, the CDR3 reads TGTGCCTGGAGTTCCGGGGTTAGCAATCAGCCCCAGCATTTT.

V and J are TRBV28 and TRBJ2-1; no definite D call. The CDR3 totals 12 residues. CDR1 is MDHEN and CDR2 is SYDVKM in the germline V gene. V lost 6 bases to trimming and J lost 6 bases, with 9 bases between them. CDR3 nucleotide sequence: TGTGCCAGCAGAATGTTAGGCAATGAGCAGTTCTTC. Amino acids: CASRMLGNEQFF.

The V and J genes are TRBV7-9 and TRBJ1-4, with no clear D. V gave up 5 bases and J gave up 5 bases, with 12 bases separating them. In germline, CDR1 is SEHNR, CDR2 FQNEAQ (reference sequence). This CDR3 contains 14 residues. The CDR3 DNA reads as TGTGCCAGCAGCCCACCGACTGGGAATGAAAAACTGTTTTTT. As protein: CASSPPTGNEKLFF.

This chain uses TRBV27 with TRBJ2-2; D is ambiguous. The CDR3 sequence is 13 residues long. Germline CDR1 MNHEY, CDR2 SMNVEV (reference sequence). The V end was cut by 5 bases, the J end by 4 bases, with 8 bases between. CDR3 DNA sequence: TGTGCCAGCAGTCCCCTGAGCACCGGGGAGCTGTTTTTT. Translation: CASSPLSTGELFF.

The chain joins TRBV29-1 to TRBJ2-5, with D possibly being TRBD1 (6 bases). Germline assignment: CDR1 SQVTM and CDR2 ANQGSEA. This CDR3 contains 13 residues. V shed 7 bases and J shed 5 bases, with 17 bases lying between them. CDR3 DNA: TGCAGCGCTATACCCGGGACAAGGGAGACCCAGTACTTC. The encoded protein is CSAIPGTRETQYF.

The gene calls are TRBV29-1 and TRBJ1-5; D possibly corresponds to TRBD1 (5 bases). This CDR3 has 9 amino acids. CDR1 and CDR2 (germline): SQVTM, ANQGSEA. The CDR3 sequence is CRRGASQHF. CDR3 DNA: TGCAGGCGCGGGGCTTCCCAGCATTTT. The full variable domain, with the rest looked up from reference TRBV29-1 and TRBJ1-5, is SAVISQKPSRDICQRGTSLTIQCQVDSQVTMMFWYRQQPGQSLTLIATANQGSEATYESGFVIDKFPISRPNLTFSTLTVSNMSPEDSSIYLCRRGASQHFGDGTRLSIL.

The CDR3 is CASRTGGYVHTEAFF. The CDR3 DNA reads as TGTGCCAGTCGGACAGGGGGATATGTTCACACTGAAGCTTTCTTT. The V gene is TRBV19, the J gene TRBJ1-1, with 10 nucleotides matching TRBD1. V shed 8 bases, J shed 3 bases, and the junction held 9 bases outside the gene matches. CDR1 and CDR2 from the germline V gene are LNHDA and SQIVND (reference sequence). This CDR3 comprises 15 residues.

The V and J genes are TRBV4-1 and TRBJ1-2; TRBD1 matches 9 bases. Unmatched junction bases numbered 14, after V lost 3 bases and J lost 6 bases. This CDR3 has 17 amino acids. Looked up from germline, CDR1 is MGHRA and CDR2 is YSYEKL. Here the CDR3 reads CASSHTSLDRGFHGYTF. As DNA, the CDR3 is TGCGCCAGCAGCCACACGTCCTTGGACAGGGGATTCCATGGCTACACCTTC.

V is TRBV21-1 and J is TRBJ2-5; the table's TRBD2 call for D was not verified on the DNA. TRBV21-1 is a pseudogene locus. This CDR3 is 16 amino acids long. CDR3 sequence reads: CASRPFGREGQETQYF. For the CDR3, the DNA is TGTGCCAGCAGGCCCTTTGGGCGGGAGGGCCAAGAGACCCAGTACTTC.

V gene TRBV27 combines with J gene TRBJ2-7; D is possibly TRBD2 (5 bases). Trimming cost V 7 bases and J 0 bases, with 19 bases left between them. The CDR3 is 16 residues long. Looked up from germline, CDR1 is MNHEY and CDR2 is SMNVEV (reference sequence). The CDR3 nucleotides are TGTGCCAGCACGTCCTGGAGCGGACCTAGCTCCTACGAGCAGTACTTC. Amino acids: CASTSWSGPSSYEQYF.

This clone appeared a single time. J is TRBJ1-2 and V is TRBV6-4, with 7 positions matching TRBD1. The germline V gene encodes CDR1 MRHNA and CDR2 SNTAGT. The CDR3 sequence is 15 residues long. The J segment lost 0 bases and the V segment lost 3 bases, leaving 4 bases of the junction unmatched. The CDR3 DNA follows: TGTGCCAGCAGTGAATGGACAGGCGCTAACTATGGCTACACCTTC. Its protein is CASSEWTGANYGYTF.

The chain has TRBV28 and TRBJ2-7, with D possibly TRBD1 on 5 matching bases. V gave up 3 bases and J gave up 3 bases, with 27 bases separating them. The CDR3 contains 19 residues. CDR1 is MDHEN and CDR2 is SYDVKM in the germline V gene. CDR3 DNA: TGTGCCAGCAGTTTTGAGTTACGTTTGTATACCGACAGCAACTACGAGCAGTACTTC. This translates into CASSFELRLYTDSNYEQYF. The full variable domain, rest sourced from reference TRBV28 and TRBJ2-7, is DVKVTQSSRYLVKRTGEKVFLECVQDMDHENMFWYRQDPGLGLRLIYFSYDVKMKEKGDIPEGYSVSREKKERFSLILESASTNQTSMYLCASSFELRLYTDSNYEQYFGPGTRLTVT.